The subject of this entry is one TCR beta chain. After removal of 0 bases from V and 8 bases from J, the junction contained 5 bases not matched to a gene. The germline V gene encodes CDR1 SGDLS and CDR2 YYNGEE. The CDR3 is made up of 15 amino acids. This sample is drawn from a study of blood T cell repertoires in COVID-19. Clones were read by immunoSEQ multiplex PCR, and TCRdb kept only the in-frame ones, dropping some. Altogether about 51,000 clones are present, less than 95% being singletons, with the ten largest covering around 3.1%. The receptor's source is a man in his forties or fifties with acute or convalescent COVID-19. Sample: peripheral blood. The J gene is TRBJ2-1, the V gene TRBV9; TRBD2 aligns across 10 bases. The CDR3 DNA reads TGTGCCAGCAGCGTAGGCAGCGGGGGGGGATATGAGCAGTTCTTC. This codes for CASSVGSGGGYEQFF.